These T cell receptor beta chains were read from a single sample in a study of T-cell memory formation after mild COVID-19. Each CDR3 protein gets one entry after TCRdb re-called the 5' RACE reads with MiXCR. The sample includes just under 350,000 distinct CDR3 sequences, approximately 12% of them seen just once. The sequencing sample was made of PBMCs or a T cell subset sorted from them (not recorded which). The receptors here all came from a man between 18 and 35 years old who had mild COVID-19 (a few samples of this study predate the infection). Cell type and time point are not known. Both conserved end residues are part of each CDR3. D genes are given only for firm matches. Rows may omit the clone size; those that give it use once, few, many or a size class.

V gene: TRBV9; D gene: -; J gene: TRBJ2-7; clone size: few; CDR3 DNA: TGTGCCAGCAGCCCCAGGACAGATCTTGACGAGCAGTACTTC; CDR3 protein: CASSPRTDLDEQYF
V gene: TRBV5-1; D gene: -; J gene: TRBJ1-1; clone size: few; CDR3 DNA: TGCGCCAGCAGCTGGGGGGGCTTGAACACTGAAGCTTTCTTT; CDR3 protein: CASSWGGLNTEAFF
V gene: TRBV5-1; D gene: -; J gene: TRBJ1-6; clone size: -; CDR3 DNA: TGCGCCAGCAGCTTGGCCCCGCAGGGTCTAGGTTCACCCCTCCACTTT; CDR3 protein: CASSLAPQGLGSPLHF
V gene: TRBV5-1; D gene: -; J gene: TRBJ1-2; clone size: -; CDR3 DNA: TGCGCCAGCAGCTTGGAAGGGCTTTTGGGCTACACCTTC; CDR3 protein: CASSLEGLLGYTF
V gene: TRBV29-1; D gene: -; J gene: TRBJ1-1; clone size: -; CDR3 DNA: TGCAGCGGCTGGACGGGGGTGAACACTGAAGCTTTCTTT; CDR3 protein: CSGWTGVNTEAFF
V gene: TRBV6-1; D gene: -; J gene: TRBJ1-5; clone size: -; CDR3 DNA: TGTGCCAGCAGTGGGTATAGTTCGGGCAATCAGCCCCAGCATTTT; CDR3 protein: CASSGYSSGNQPQHF
V gene: TRBV18; D gene: -; J gene: TRBJ1-1; clone size: few; CDR3 DNA: TGTGCCAGCTCACCCGTCACCACTGAAGCTTTCTTT; CDR3 protein: CASSPVTTEAFF
V gene: TRBV7-6; D gene: TRBD2; J gene: TRBJ2-1; clone size: few; CDR3 DNA: TGTGCCAGCAGCTTAGTCGGGGGGGGCCGAGGTGAGCAGTTCTTC; CDR3 protein: CASSLVGGGRGEQFF
V gene: TRBV9; D gene: -; J gene: TRBJ2-2; clone size: -; CDR3 DNA: TGTGCCAGCAGCGCCTCCAGGGTATCCGGGGAGCTGTTTTTT; CDR3 protein: CASSASRVSGELFF
V gene: TRBV4-3; D gene: -; J gene: TRBJ1-6; clone size: -; CDR3 DNA: TGCGCCAGCAGCCATAATAGGGGGGCGGAGAATTCACCCCTCCACTTT; CDR3 protein: CASSHNRGAENSPLHF